Listed below are T cell receptor beta chains from one sample, sequenced in a study of CD8 T cells in Susac syndrome. From the immunoSEQ multiplex PCR reads, TCRdb called clonotypes with MiXCR, one entry per CDR3 protein. The data contain under 200,000 distinct CDR3 sequences, 90% to 95% of them seen just once; the ten biggest clones take up over 0.12%. The sequenced material came from CD4+ T cells from PBMCs. These receptor sequences come from a human donor in good health. Both conserved end residues are part of each CDR3. Each record gives: J gene, clone size, V gene, D gene, CDR3 protein, CDR3 DNA. The D gene is left open where the match is weak. Size values are once, few and many counts, or a class for expanded clones, and some rows have none.

TRBJ1-1 | NA | TRBV20-1 | NA | CSAPDTFTEAFF | TGCAGTGCCCCGGACACTTTCACTGAAGCTTTCTTT
TRBJ2-1 | few | TRBV5-6 | NA | CASSTYNEQFF | TGTGCCAGCAGCACCTACAATGAGCAGTTCTTC
TRBJ2-7 | NA | TRBV12-3/TRBV12-4 | NA | CASSLGSEREQYF | TGTGCCAGCAGTTTAGGGTCAGAGAGGGAGCAGTACTTC
TRBJ2-3 | once | TRBV3-1 | TRBD2 | CASSPRTSGGFVPDTQYF | TGTGCCAGCAGCCCCCGGACTAGCGGGGGGTTTGTGCCAGATACGCAGTATTTT
TRBJ2-3 | few | TRBV9 | NA | CASSVLSTDTQYF | TGTGCCAGCAGCGTACTTAGCACAGATACGCAGTATTTT
TRBJ2-5 | few | TRBV20-1 | NA | CSAHRGNQETQYF | TGCAGTGCTCATCGGGGCAACCAAGAGACCCAGTACTTC
TRBJ2-3 | NA | TRBV24-1 | NA | CATSDAVGDTQYF | TGTGCCACCAGTGACGCCGTCGGAGATACGCAGTATTTT
TRBJ1-1 | NA | TRBV29-1 | TRBD1 | CSVEVSDRGTEAFF | TGCAGCGTTGAAGTCTCCGACAGGGGAACTGAAGCTTTCTTT
TRBJ2-1 | NA | TRBV20-1 | TRBD1 | CSARRGGASNEQFF | TGCAGTGCTAGACGAGGGGGCGCTTCCAATGAGCAGTTCTTC
TRBJ2-2 | once | TRBV20-1 | NA | CSARKVAGELFF | TGCAGTGCTAGAAAGGTGGCCGGGGAGCTGTTTTTT
TRBJ2-1 | NA | TRBV20-1 | NA | CSARRRENNEQFF | TGCAGTGCTAGACGCAGGGAAAACAATGAGCAGTTCTTC
TRBJ2-3 | NA | TRBV2 | NA | CASHSYLGDTQYF | TGTGCCAGCCACAGCTACCTCGGGGATACGCAGTATTTT
TRBJ1-1 | NA | TRBV7-9 | NA | CASSASPNTEAFF | TGTGCCAGCAGCGCCTCACCGAACACTGAAGCTTTCTTT
TRBJ2-7 | NA | TRBV9 | NA | CASSVAAYPYEQYF | TGTGCCAGCAGCGTAGCCGCCTACCCCTACGAGCAGTACTTC
TRBJ1-1 | NA | TRBV13 | TRBD1 | CASSLATGVMNTEAFF | TGTGCCAGCAGCTTAGCCACAGGGGTCATGAACACTGAAGCTTTCTTT
TRBJ2-7 | NA | TRBV20-1 | TRBD1 | CSASGTGPDEQYF | TGCAGTGCATCCGGGACAGGGCCCGACGAGCAGTACTTC
TRBJ2-5 | NA | TRBV7-9 | NA | CASSYMQTQYF | TGTGCCAGCAGCTACATGCAGACCCAGTACTTC
TRBJ2-7 | NA | TRBV3-1 | NA | CASSQDTREQYF | TGTGCCAGCAGCCAAGATACTAGAGAGCAGTACTTC
TRBJ2-7 | NA | TRBV20-1 | TRBD1 | CSGEHRGKAPYEQYF | TGCAGTGGAGAACACAGGGGAAAAGCCCCCTACGAGCAGTACTTC
TRBJ1-5 | once | TRBV6-2/TRBV6-3 | TRBD1 | CASTPRDSGQPQHF | TGTGCCAGCACGCCCCGGGACAGTGGGCAGCCCCAGCATTTT
TRBJ1-6 | NA | TRBV20-1 | NA | CSARVPDIYNSPLHF | TGCAGTGCTAGAGTGCCGGACATCTATAATTCACCCCTCCACTTT
TRBJ2-5 | NA | TRBV30 | NA | CAWSGDSTGTETQYF | TGTGCCTGGAGCGGGGACTCCACCGGCACAGAGACCCAGTACTTC
TRBJ1-1 | NA | TRBV28 | NA | CASSSPMNTEAFF | TGTGCCAGCAGTTCCCCAATGAACACTGAAGCTTTCTTT
TRBJ1-1 | NA | TRBV27 | NA | CASSLSRGALSHGRRDTEAFF | TGTGCCAGCAGTTTATCAAGAGGGGCCCTCTCTCACGGGAGGAGGGACACTGAAGCTTTCTTT
TRBJ1-1 | NA | TRBV25-1 | NA | CASSGRTEAFF | TGTGCCAGCAGCGGGAGAACTGAAGCTTTCTTT
TRBJ1-4 | NA | TRBV29-1 | NA | CSAFGATNEKLFF | TGCAGCGCGTTTGGAGCAACTAATGAAAAACTGTTTTTT
TRBJ2-5 | NA | TRBV6-5 | NA | CASSPLGETQYF | TGTGCCAGCAGCCCCCTTGGGGAGACCCAGTACTTC
TRBJ2-3 | NA | TRBV7-3 | TRBD2 | CASSQAGPTDTQYF | TGTGCCAGCAGTCAAGCGGGGCCCACAGATACGCAGTATTTT
TRBJ2-2 | NA | TRBV7-9 | TRBD1 | CASIEGALGGELFF | TGTGCCAGCATCGAGGGGGCTCTCGGCGGGGAGCTGTTTTTT
TRBJ1-1 | NA | TRBV20-1 | NA | CSVHRQVSLGVF | TGCAGTGTTCATCGGCAGGTCAGCCTCGGTGTCTTT
TRBJ2-7 | NA | TRBV28 | TRBD1 | CASSPSGQGDTYEQYF | TGTGCCAGCAGTCCCAGCGGACAGGGGGACACCTACGAGCAGTACTTC
TRBJ2-7 | NA | TRBV25-1 | NA | CASSEGGRGWEQYF | TGTGCCAGCAGCGAGGGGGGGAGAGGTTGGGAGCAGTACTTC
TRBJ2-4 | NA | TRBV28 | NA | CASSTGTLAKNIQYF | TGTGCCAGCAGTACAGGAACCCTAGCCAAAAACATTCAGTACTTC
TRBJ2-1 | NA | TRBV5-1 | NA | CASSLAGSSYNEQFF | TGTGCCAGCAGCTTAGCTGGGAGCTCCTACAATGAGCAGTTCTTC
TRBJ2-5 | once | TRBV29-1 | NA | CSALEGWETQYF | TGCAGCGCCCTAGAGGGGTGGGAGACCCAGTACTTC
TRBJ2-1 | NA | TRBV9 | NA | CASSPSPFRADNEQFF | TGTGCCAGCAGCCCTAGTCCCTTCAGGGCCGACAATGAGCAGTTCTTC
TRBJ1-2 | NA | TRBV30 | NA | CASARDPAYGYTF | TGTGCCTCGGCTCGGGATCCCGCCTATGGCTACACCTTC
TRBJ2-1 | NA | TRBV30 | NA | CAWSVLAGDGFRFF | TGTGCCTGGAGTGTACTTGCAGGGGACGGTTTCCGGTTCTTC
TRBJ1-1 | NA | TRBV20-1 | NA | CSASGGTEAFF | TGCAGTGCTAGCGGGGGGACTGAAGCTTTCTTT
TRBJ2-5 | NA | TRBV5-1 | NA | CASSLVGSSETQYF | TGCGCCAGCAGCTTGGTAGGCTCTTCGGAGACCCAGTACTTC
TRBJ1-1 | once | TRBV29-1 | NA | CSVEWGLNTEAFF | TGCAGCGTTGAGTGGGGGCTTAACACTGAAGCTTTCTTT
TRBJ1-5 | NA | TRBV19 | TRBD1 | CASDDSGTGQPQHF | TGTGCCAGCGACGACTCGGGGACAGGTCAGCCCCAGCATTTT
TRBJ2-1 | NA | TRBV29-1 | NA | CSVEYYRNYNEQFF | TGCAGCGTTGAGTACTACCGAAACTACAATGAGCAGTTCTTC
TRBJ2-7 | NA | TRBV3-1 | TRBD2 | CASSRTSGSYEQYF | TGTGCCAGCAGCCGTACTAGCGGTTCCTACGAGCAGTACTTC
TRBJ1-3 | once | TRBV11-2 | NA | CASSFGLGHTIYF | TGTGCCAGCAGCTTCGGACTAGGCCACACCATATATTTT
TRBJ1-6 | NA | TRBV20-1 | NA | CSARDGLNSPLHF | TGCAGTGCTCGGGACGGACTAAATTCACCCCTCCACTTT
TRBJ2-7 | NA | TRBV18 | NA | CASSPPSRHYEQYF | TGTGCCAGCTCACCACCTTCCAGACACTACGAGCAGTACTTC
TRBJ2-1 | NA | TRBV7-2 | NA | CASSPTSSSYNEQFF | TGTGCCAGCAGCCCGACGAGTAGCTCCTACAATGAGCAGTTCTTC
TRBJ2-5 | once | TRBV12-3/TRBV12-4 | TRBD1 | CASRWQGEETQYF | TGTGCCAGCAGGTGGCAGGGGGAAGAGACCCAGTACTTC
TRBJ2-7 | once | TRBV7-2 | TRBD1 | CASSVTTQGAYEQYF | TGTGCCAGCAGCGTCACCACCCAGGGGGCCTACGAGCAGTACTTC
TRBJ1-3 | NA | TRBV7-9 | TRBD1 | CASSSDRNSGNTIYF | TGTGCCAGCAGCTCGGACAGGAACTCTGGAAACACCATATATTTT
TRBJ1-2 | NA | TRBV5-1 | TRBD1 | CASSPGQGIGYTF | TGCGCCAGCAGCCCGGGACAGGGGATTGGCTACACCTTC
TRBJ2-5 | once | TRBV30 | NA | CAWGGHLQETQYF | TGTGCCTGGGGTGGACACCTTCAAGAGACCCAGTACTTC
TRBJ2-7 | NA | TRBV20-1 | TRBD1 | CSAGRQGGSYEQYF | TGCAGTGCGGGAAGACAGGGGGGCTCCTACGAGCAGTACTTC